The sample holds a few counts of the clone carrying this T cell receptor beta chain. Method: immunoSEQ multiplex PCR; TCRdb's copy keeps in-frame clones and lacks some. The sample has tens of thousands of clones; about 91% are singletons. Germline-derived CDR1 and CDR2 are MNHEY and SVGAGI. CDR3 length: 14 amino acids. The ends lost 7 bases at V and 5 bases at J; junction bases unmatched: 3. The entry originates in a study of T cell changes during pregnancy in multiple sclerosis. This chain uses TRBV6-5 with TRBJ1-6; 9 bases are a match to TRBD1. The input for sequencing was CD4+ T cells from peripheral blood mononuclear cells, taken in the second trimester of pregnancy. The TCR originated in a female donor in good health, enrolled as a control in a pregnancy study. CDR3 residues: CASKGQGHNSPLHF. The CDR3, as DNA: TGTGCCAGCAAAGGACAGGGGCATAATTCACCCCTCCACTTT.